The 9 T cell receptor beta chains listed next were all sequenced from one sample in a study of Ad26.COV2.S vaccination and SARS-CoV-2 variants. Sequencing was performed with immunoSEQ multiplex PCR; in TCRdb, only in-frame clones are kept and a portion is missing. The sample carries about 350,000 clones, under 95% recorded once. The material sequenced was peripheral blood, taken after recovery from COVID-19. These receptor sequences come from a human donor who had recovered from COVID-19.

The chain employs TRBV29-1 and TRBJ2-7; weak D call: TRBD2 (6 bases). Trimming cost V 0 bases and J 7 bases, with 10 bases left between them. Germline CDR1 SQVTM, CDR2 ANQGSEA. This CDR3 region has 12 residues. This chain's CDR3 is CSVEDRAGEQYF. The CDR3 DNA is TGCAGCGTTGAAGATCGGGCGGGGGAGCAGTACTTC.

CDR3 sequence reads: CASSQEGRYNEQFF. In DNA form, the CDR3 reads TGCGCCAGCAGCCAAGAAGGACGATACAATGAGCAGTTCTTC. V is TRBV4-1 and J is TRBJ2-1; D is unclear. V was shortened by 0 bases and J by 4 bases, with 7 bases between the two germline ends. Germline CDR1 and CDR2: MGHRA and YSYEKL. CDR3 size: 14 residues.

The chain uses TRBV9 and TRBJ2-1; D gene uncertain. V lost 0 bases and J lost 0, with 10 bases in between. CDR3 length: 16 residues. CDR1 and CDR2 (germline): SGDLS, YYNGEE. The CDR3 bases are TGTGCCAGCAGCGTAGGAGAATGGAGCTCCTACAATGAGCAGTTCTTC. Protein sequence: CASSVGEWSSYNEQFF.

The chain uses TRBV9 and TRBJ2-5, with D perhaps TRBD1 (6 bases). V lost 0 bases, J lost 5 bases, and 14 bases lay in between. CDR3 length equals 15 residues. Germline CDR1 and CDR2: SGDLS and YYNGEE. DNA of the CDR3: TGTGCCAGCAGCGTAGCGACAGGTGGCGGGGAGACCCAGTACTTC. It yields the protein CASSVATGGGETQYF.

The chain has TRBV29-1 and TRBJ2-7; D unresolved. Germline CDR1 and CDR2: SQVTM and ANQGSEA. This CDR3 comprises 8 residues. Trimming left V 6 bases short and J 6 bases short, with 3 bases between. The CDR3 sequence: CSVGEQYF. For the CDR3, the DNA is TGCAGCGTAGGCGAGCAGTACTTC.

This clone was picked up a small number of times. This chain links TRBV12-5 with TRBJ2-4; a possible D gene is TRBD2 (5 bases). Germline CDR1 LGHNT, CDR2 FRNRAP. The CDR3 has 12 residues. The V end was cut by 5 bases, the J end by 8 bases, with 10 bases between. CDR3 DNA sequence: TGTGCTAGTGGTCCACTAGGGTACATTCAGTACTTC. Translating it yields CASGPLGYIQYF.

The V call is TRBV7-9, the J call TRBJ1-2; D is undetermined. CDR3 length equals 13 residues. CDR1 and CDR2 from the germline V gene are SEHNR and FQNEAQ (reference sequence). With 1 base removed from V and 3 bases from J, the gap between germline ends came to 6 bases. CDR3 in DNA: TGTGCCAGCAGCTTAGAGGGTTACTATGGCTACACCTTC. Translation: CASSLEGYYGYTF.

This clone occurred once. This chain links TRBV27 with TRBJ2-2; 8 positions agree with TRBD2. V lost 4 bases to trimming and J lost 4 bases; unmatched junction nucleotides: 5. CDR1 and CDR2 (germline): MNHEY, SMNVEV (reference sequence). The CDR3 has 15 residues. CDR3 residues: CASSWSSGSTGELFF. The CDR3 coding sequence is TGTGCCAGCAGTTGGTCTAGCGGGTCCACCGGGGAGCTGTTTTTT.

The rearrangement joins TRBV18 to TRBJ2-3, with 11 bases lining up with TRBD2. V dropped 2 bases and J dropped 2; count of bases not matched to a gene: 9. From germline, CDR1 is KGHSH and CDR2 LQKENI. The CDR3 contains 18 residues. CDR3: CASSPNPRLAGSTDTQYF. CDR3 DNA: TGTGCCAGCTCACCAAACCCTCGACTAGCGGGGTCCACAGATACGCAGTATTTT.